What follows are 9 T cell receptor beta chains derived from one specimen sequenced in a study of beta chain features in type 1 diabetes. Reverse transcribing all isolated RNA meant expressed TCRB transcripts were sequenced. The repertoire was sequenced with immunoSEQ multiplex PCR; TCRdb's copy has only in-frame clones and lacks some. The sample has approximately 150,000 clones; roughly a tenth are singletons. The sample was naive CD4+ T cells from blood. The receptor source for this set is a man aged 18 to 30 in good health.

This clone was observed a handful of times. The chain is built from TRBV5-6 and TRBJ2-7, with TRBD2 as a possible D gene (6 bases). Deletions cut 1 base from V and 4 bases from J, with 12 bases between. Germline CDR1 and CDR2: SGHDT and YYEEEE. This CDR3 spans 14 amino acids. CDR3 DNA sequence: TGTGCCAGCAGCTTGCGGGGGTTCGCGTACGAGCAGTACTTC. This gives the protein CASSLRGFAYEQYF.

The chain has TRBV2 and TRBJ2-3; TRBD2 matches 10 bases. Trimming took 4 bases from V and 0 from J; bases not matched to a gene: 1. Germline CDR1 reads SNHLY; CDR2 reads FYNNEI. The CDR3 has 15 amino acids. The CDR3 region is CASSGTSGSTDTQYF. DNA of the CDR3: TGTGCCAGCAGTGGGACTAGCGGTAGCACAGATACGCAGTATTTT.

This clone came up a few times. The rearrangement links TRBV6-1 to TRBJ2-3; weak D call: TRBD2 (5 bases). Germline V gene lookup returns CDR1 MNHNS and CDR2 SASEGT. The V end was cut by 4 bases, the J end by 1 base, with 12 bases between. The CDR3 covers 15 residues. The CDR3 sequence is CASSARGERTDTQYF. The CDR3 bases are TGTGCCAGCAGTGCTCGGGGTGAACGCACAGATACGCAGTATTTT.

Written as DNA, the CDR3 is TGTGCCAGCAGTAACAGGGGTGGACAGCCCCAGCATTTT. Translation: CASSNRGGQPQHF. The gene calls are TRBV27 and TRBJ1-5; TRBD1 matches 7 bases. The CDR3 sequence is 13 residues long. Trimming cost V 5 bases and J 7 bases; bases outside gene matches: 5. The germline V gene has CDR1 MNHEY and CDR2 SMNVEV (reference sequence).

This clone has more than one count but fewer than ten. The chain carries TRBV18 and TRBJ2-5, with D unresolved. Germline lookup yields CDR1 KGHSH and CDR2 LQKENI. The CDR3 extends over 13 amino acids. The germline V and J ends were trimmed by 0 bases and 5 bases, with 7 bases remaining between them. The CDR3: CASSPPVRETQYF. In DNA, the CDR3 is TGTGCCAGCTCACCACCGGTGCGTGAGACCCAGTACTTC.

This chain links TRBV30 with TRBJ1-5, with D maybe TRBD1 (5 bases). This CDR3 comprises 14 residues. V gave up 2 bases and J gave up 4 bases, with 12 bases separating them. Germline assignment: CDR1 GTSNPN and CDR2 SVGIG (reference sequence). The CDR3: CAWSWAGRNQPQHF. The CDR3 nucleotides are TGTGCCTGGAGTTGGGCAGGGAGGAATCAGCCCCAGCATTTT. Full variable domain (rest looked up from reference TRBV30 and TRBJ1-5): SQTIHQWPATLVQPVGSPLSLECTVEGTSNPNLYWYRQAAGRGLQLLFYSVGIGQISSEVPQNLSASRPQDRQFILSSKKLLLSDSGFYLCAWSWAGRNQPQHFGDGTRLSIL.

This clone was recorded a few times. CDR3 DNA: TGTGCCTGGAGTCAGACGACAGGGGCGGATGGCTACACCTTC. As protein: CAWSQTTGADGYTF. J is TRBJ1-2 and V is TRBV30; TRBD1 matches 8 bases. The germline V gene encodes CDR1 GTSNPN and CDR2 SVGIG (reference sequence). The CDR3 length is 14 residues. Trimming removed 2 bases from V and 6 bases from J; junction bases left unmatched: 8.

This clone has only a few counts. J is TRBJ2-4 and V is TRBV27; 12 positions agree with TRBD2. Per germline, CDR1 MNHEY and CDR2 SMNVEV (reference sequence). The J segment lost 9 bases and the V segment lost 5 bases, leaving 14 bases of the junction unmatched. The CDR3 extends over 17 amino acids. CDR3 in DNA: TGTGCCAGCAGTACAACGAAGACTAGCGGGGGTGCTAGCATTCAGTACTTC. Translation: CASSTTKTSGGASIQYF.

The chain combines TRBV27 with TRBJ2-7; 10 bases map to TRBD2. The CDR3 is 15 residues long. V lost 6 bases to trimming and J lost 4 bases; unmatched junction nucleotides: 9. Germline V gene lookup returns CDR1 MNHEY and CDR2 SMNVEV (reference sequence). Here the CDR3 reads CASRFTSGANYEQYF. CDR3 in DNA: TGTGCCAGCAGATTTACTAGCGGGGCTAATTACGAGCAGTACTTC.